The TCR beta chain described here comes from a study of low-dose radiotherapy and immunotherapy resistance in tumors (dated by TCRdb to the early 2020s). Concerning the study at large: Cohort 1 received 0.5 Gy per fraction every 2 weeks, with a prescribed total PTV dose of 6.5 Gy. Cohort 2 received 1 Gy per fraction every two weeks, with a total of 13 Gy over 26 weeks. Patients were given nivolumab as a 240 mg flat dose every two weeks and ipilimumab at 1 mg/kg every six weeks, with both drugs delivered intravenously. Cyclophosphamide 200 mg/m2 was given intravenously every two weeks, one day before each radiation and immunotherapy administration. Patients took aspirin 300 mg orally once daily for four cycles, starting on cycle 1 day 1. The trial did not randomize participants into treatment groups. The translational analysis covered eight patients: three from the first dose cohort and the first five from the second dose cohort.

CDR1 LGHNA and CDR2 YSLEER were looked up in the germline V gene. Reading from cysteine to phenylalanine, the CDR3 counts 15 amino acids. Just the 45-base CDR3 DNA is kept, in frame starting at base 1. The V and J ends are trimmed by 4 bases and 5 bases, leaving 14 bases between them. The meaning of the sample's time point label: before trial treatment. The donors took part in RACIN, a single-arm, phase I, dose-escalation trial that combined nivolumab, ipilimumab, aspirin, low-dose cyclophosphamide and low-dose radiotherapy. To be eligible, a patient needed to have an advanced solid tumor that was TIL-negative. To make first-strand cDNA, Superscript III was used along with a set of TRAV- and TRBV-specific primers so that both the TCRalpha and TCRbeta chains were covered. TCRs were amplified with Phusion for 20 PCR cycles, with a constant-region primer paired with the adapter attached to the V primers. The MessageAmp II aRNA Amplification Kit was used to amplify the isolated mRNA, with in vitro transcription run for approximately 15 hours at 37 degrees C. The Dynabeads mRNA DIRECT Purification Kit was used to isolate the mRNA for TCR sequencing. Indexed Illumina adapters were added in a second Phusion PCR of 20 to 30 cycles, after which AMPure XP beads were used to purify the products. An Illumina MiniSeq instrument was used to deep-sequence the TCRalpha and TCRbeta libraries. In the paper's pipeline: Custom Perl scripts pooled TCR sequences encoding the same protein, removed out-of-frame sequences and computed each clonotype's abundance. TCR sequences supported by only a single read were excluded from analysis. Among the metrics used to describe the repertoires were Shannon entropy, Gini index, clonality, richness, and the frequency of TCRs shared between repertoires. TCRdb reprocessing: public reads trimmed at Q25 with fastp, clones called with MiXCR, in-frame beta chains kept. Records with the same CDR3 protein are collapsed into one entry carrying the most frequent genes and DNA. Clone size and V and J calls follow TCRdb, not the original study. This sample gives fewer than 95,000 distinct CDR3 sequences in total; more than 8.5% of them show up just once. The ten most abundant clones make up 0.95% to 1.3% of the sample.

In its sample, this clonotype was seen many times. Its target antigen remains unknown. It has no much larger one-base neighbor in the sample; base qualities were not kept. This TCR was recovered from a male donor with prostate cancer. Recombination linked TRBV4-3 to TRBJ1-4; the D gene is unclear. Sequencing was performed on PBMCs, taken before treatment. DNA sequence: TGCGCCAGCAGCCCAGAGGGCCCTTACAATGAAAAACTGTTTTTT. Translated, it gives CASSPEGPYNEKLFF.